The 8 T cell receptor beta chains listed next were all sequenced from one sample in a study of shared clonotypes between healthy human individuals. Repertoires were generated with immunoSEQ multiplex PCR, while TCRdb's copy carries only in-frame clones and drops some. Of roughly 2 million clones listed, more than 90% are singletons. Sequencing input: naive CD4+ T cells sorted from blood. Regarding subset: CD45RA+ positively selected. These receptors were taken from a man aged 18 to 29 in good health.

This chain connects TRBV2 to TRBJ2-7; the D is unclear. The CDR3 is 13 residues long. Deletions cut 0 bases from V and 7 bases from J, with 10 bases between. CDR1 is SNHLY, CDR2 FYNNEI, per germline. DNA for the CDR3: TGTGCCAGCAGTGAAGCGCTTCTCGGGGAGCAGTACTTC. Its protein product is CASSEALLGEQYF.

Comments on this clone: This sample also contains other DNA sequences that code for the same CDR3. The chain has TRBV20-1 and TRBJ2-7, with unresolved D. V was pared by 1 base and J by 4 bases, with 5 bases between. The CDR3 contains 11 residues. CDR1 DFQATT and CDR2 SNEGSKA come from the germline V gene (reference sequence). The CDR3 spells CSARGVYEQYF. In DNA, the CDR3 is TGCAGTGCTAGAGGGGTTTACGAGCAGTACTTC.

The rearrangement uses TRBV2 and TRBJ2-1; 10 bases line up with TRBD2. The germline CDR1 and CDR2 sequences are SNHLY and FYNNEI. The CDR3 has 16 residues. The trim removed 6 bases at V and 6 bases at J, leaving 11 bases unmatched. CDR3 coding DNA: TGTGCCAGCAGCGACATAGGAGCGGGAGGGGTCAATGAGCAGTTCTTC. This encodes CASSDIGAGGVNEQFF.

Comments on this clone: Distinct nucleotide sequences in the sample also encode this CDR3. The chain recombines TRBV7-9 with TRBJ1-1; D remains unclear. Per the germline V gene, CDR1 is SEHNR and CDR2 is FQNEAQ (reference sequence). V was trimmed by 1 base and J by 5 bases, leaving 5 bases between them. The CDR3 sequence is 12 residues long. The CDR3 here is CASSLVRTEAFF. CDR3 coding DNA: TGTGCCAGCAGCTTAGTAAGAACTGAAGCTTTCTTT.

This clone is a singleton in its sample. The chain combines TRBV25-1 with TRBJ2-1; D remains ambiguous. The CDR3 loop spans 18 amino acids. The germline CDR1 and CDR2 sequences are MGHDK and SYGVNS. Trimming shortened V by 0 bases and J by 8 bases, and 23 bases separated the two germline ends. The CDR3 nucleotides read TGTGCCAGCAGTGAATACCTTCCGCAGGACCTCAACCCCGATGAGCAGTTCTTC. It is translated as CASSEYLPQDLNPDEQFF. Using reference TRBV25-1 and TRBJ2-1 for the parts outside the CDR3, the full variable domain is EADIYQTPRYLVIGTGKKITLECSQTMGHDKMYWYQQDPGMELHLIHYSYGVNSTEKGDLSSESTVSRIRTEHFPLTLESARPSHTSQYLCASSEYLPQDLNPDEQFFGPGTRLTVL.

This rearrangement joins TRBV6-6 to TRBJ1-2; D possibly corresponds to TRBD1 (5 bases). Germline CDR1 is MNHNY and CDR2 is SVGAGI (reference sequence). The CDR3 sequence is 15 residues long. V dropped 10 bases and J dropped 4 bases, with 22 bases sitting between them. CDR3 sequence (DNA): TGTGCCACTGGGGACCTCGCTGGCCCCCTCTATGGCTACACCTTC. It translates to CATGDLAGPLYGYTF.

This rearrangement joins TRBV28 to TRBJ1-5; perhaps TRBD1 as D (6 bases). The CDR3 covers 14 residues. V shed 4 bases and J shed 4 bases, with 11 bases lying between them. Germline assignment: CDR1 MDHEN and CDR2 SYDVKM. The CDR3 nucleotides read TGTGCCAGCAGTTCGGGGGGCCCAAATCAGCCCCAGCATTTT. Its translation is CASSSGGPNQPQHF.

The CDR3 spells CAISGPGLVGSPLHF. CDR3 nucleotides: TGTGCCATCAGTGGACCCGGTCTCGTCGGTTCACCCCTCCACTTT. The rearrangement joins TRBV10-3 to TRBJ1-6; D is uncertain. Looked up from germline, CDR1 is ENHRY and CDR2 is SYGVKD. Trimming left V 4 bases short and J 9 bases short, with 16 bases between. This CDR3 has 15 amino acids.